The next 14 T cell receptor beta chains were all read from a single sample in a study of T cells in Graves' hyperthyroidism and ophthalmopathy. RNA transcripts gave rise to amplified TCR beta CDR3 regions. The TCR CDR3 first-round RT-PCR relied on the HTBI primer set. TCRdb independently ran MiXCR on the multiplex PCR reads; one entry per CDR3 protein. The table records hundreds of thousands of distinct CDR3 sequences, approximately 25% of them present only once. What was sequenced was blood. The source is a woman in her 30s with Graves' ophthalmopathy.

This clonotype was recorded at least ten times. V is TRBV5-1 and J is TRBJ1-2, with D perhaps TRBD1 (5 bases). V lost 4 bases, J lost 4 bases, and 17 bases lay in between. The CDR3 runs 15 residues. Germline assignment: CDR1 SGHRS and CDR2 YFSETQ. This CDR3 is CASSTTGYLGYGYTF. The CDR3 nucleotides are TGCGCCAGCAGCACCACAGGATACCTTGGCTATGGCTACACCTTC.

This clonotype was detected only once. The chain has TRBV7-9 and TRBJ2-7; D is ambiguous. CDR3 length equals 15 residues. V lost 1 base and J lost 0, with 10 bases in between. Germline V lookup: CDR1 SEHNR, CDR2 FQNEAQ (reference sequence). The CDR3, as DNA: TGTGCCAGCAGCTTAGGCCCGCAGAGCTCCTACGAGCAGTACGTC. It codes for CASSLGPQSSYEQYV.

This clonotype was seen repeatedly, ten times or more. The rearrangement uses TRBV5-1 and TRBJ1-1; D is unresolved. The CDR3 is made up of 15 amino acids. V was trimmed by 4 bases and J by 0 bases, leaving 13 bases between them. Germline CDR1 SGHRS, CDR2 YFSETQ. CDR3 protein: CASSLDGLMNTEAFF. CDR3 DNA sequence: TGCGCCAGCAGCCTCGACGGTTTGATGAACACTGAAGCTTTCTTT.

V gene TRBV15 combines with J gene TRBJ2-5; 8 bases map to TRBD1. The length of the CDR3 is 15 residues. Germline V gene lookup returns CDR1 LNHNV and CDR2 YYDKDF (reference sequence). V lost 2 bases to trimming and J lost 4 bases; unmatched junction nucleotides: 6. CDR3 sequence: CATSRSGQGGETQYF. In DNA, the CDR3 is TGTGCCACCAGCAGATCAGGACAGGGCGGAGAGACCCAGTACTTC.

A remark on this clonotype: A much larger clone sits a single nucleotide away, making a read error possible. The rearrangement joins TRBV11-2 to TRBJ2-7; a possible D gene is TRBD1 (6 bases). Germline CDR1 and CDR2: SGHAT and FQNNGV. This CDR3 spans 15 amino acids. The CDR3 nucleotides are TGTGCCTGCAGCTCCACAGGGTTCATATCGCACGAGCAGTACTTC. The encoded protein is CACSSTGFISHEQYF. Drawing the rest from reference TRBV11-2 and TRBJ2-7, the complete variable domain is EAGVAQSPRYKIIEKRQSVAFWCNPISGHATLYWYQQILGQGPKLLIQFQNNGVVDDSQLPKDRFSAERLKGVDSTLKIQPAKLEDSAVYLCACSSTGFISHEQYFGPGTRLTVT.

The chain is built from TRBV4-1 and TRBJ2-5, with D perhaps matching TRBD1 or TRBD2 (5 bases each). Trimming shortened V by 0 bases and J by 1 base, and 24 bases separated the two germline ends. From germline, CDR1 is MGHRA and CDR2 YSYEKL. CDR3 length: 20 amino acids. The CDR3 protein is CASSQDSVGLAGTIQETQYF. In DNA, the CDR3 is TGCGCCAGCAGCCAAGATTCGGTAGGGTTGGCAGGGACGATCCAAGAGACCCAGTACTTC.

This clonotype has at least ten counts. The gene calls are TRBV28 and TRBJ2-2; D perhaps matches TRBD1 (5 bases). The germline V gene has CDR1 MDHEN and CDR2 SYDVKM. There are 17 residues in the CDR3. Trimming took 1 base from V and 4 from J, leaving 16 bases between them. The CDR3 loop is CASSLSRTSIGTGELFF. The CDR3 region has the DNA TGTGCCAGCAGTTTATCTAGGACATCGATCGGCACCGGGGAGCTGTTTTTT.

This clonotype was counted many times. The rearrangement joins TRBV14 to TRBJ1-3, with 7 bases lining up with TRBD1. Germline-derived CDR1 and CDR2 are SGHDN and FVKESK. This CDR3 has 14 amino acids. With V trimmed by 5 bases and J by 3 bases, 4 bases remained unmatched. The CDR3 nucleotides are TGTGCCAGCAGCTCAGGACAGGTTGGAAACACCATATATTTT. It yields the protein CASSSGQVGNTIYF.

The sample holds a few counts of this clonotype. The chain joins TRBV14 to TRBJ2-7, with 9 bases matching TRBD1. The germline gives CDR1 SGHDN, CDR2 FVKESK. After removal of 0 bases from V and 1 base from J, the junction contained 13 bases not matched to a gene. This CDR3 is 19 amino acids long. CDR3: CASSQEPQWGQGVSYEQYF. In DNA, the CDR3 is TGTGCCAGCAGCCAAGAACCGCAGTGGGGACAGGGTGTGTCCTACGAGCAGTACTTC.

There are a few counts of this clonotype. This chain uses TRBV20-1 with TRBJ2-7; D possibly corresponds to TRBD1 (6 bases). The CDR3 is made up of 13 amino acids. The germline gives CDR1 DFQATT, CDR2 SNEGSKA (reference sequence). Trimming left V 6 bases short and J 3 bases short, with 15 bases between. CDR3 protein: CSALRTENYEQYF. The CDR3 DNA follows: TGCAGTGCCCTAAGGACAGAAAACTACGAGCAGTACTTC.

This sequence joins TRBV20-1 and TRBJ2-5, with 10 bases fitting TRBD2. The germline CDR1 and CDR2 sequences are DFQATT and SNEGSKA (reference sequence). This CDR3 is 14 amino acids long. Germline trimming cut 6 bases from V and 2 bases from J; bases unmatched to any gene: 6. The CDR3, as DNA: TGCAGTGCGCGCCTAGCGGGGGTACAAGAGACCCAGTACTTC. It encodes CSARLAGVQETQYF.

V is TRBV6-1 and J is TRBJ1-1; 8 bases are shared with TRBD1. The CDR3 runs 14 residues. Germline loops: CDR1 MNHNS, CDR2 SASEGT. With 6 bases clipped from V and 1 base from J, the junction kept 4 bases outside the gene matches. CDR3 sequence (DNA): TGTGCCAGCAGGCGGGACAGGTCGAACACTGAAGCTTTCTTT. Its translation is CASRRDRSNTEAFF.

There are many counts of this clonotype. This sequence joins TRBV20-1 and TRBJ2-7; TRBD1 or TRBD2 may be the D gene (5 bases each). Germline-derived CDR1 and CDR2 are DFQATT and SNEGSKA (reference sequence). The CDR3 runs to 13 residues. V lost 5 bases and J lost 0, with 11 bases in between. The chain's CDR3 is CSAYRDLSYEQYF. The CDR3 DNA is TGCAGTGCTTACCGGGACCTCTCCTACGAGCAGTACTTC.

This clonotype occurred many times. The rearrangement links TRBV3-1 to TRBJ2-7; 13 nucleotides align to TRBD2. The CDR3 totals 16 residues. CDR1 and CDR2 (germline): LGHDT, YNNKEL (reference sequence). J gave up 10 bases and V 1 base, and 10 bases lay outside the gene matches. CDR3 residues: CASSQVLGLAGVTQYF. DNA of the CDR3: TGTGCCAGCAGCCAAGTCTTAGGACTAGCGGGGGTTACACAGTACTTC.